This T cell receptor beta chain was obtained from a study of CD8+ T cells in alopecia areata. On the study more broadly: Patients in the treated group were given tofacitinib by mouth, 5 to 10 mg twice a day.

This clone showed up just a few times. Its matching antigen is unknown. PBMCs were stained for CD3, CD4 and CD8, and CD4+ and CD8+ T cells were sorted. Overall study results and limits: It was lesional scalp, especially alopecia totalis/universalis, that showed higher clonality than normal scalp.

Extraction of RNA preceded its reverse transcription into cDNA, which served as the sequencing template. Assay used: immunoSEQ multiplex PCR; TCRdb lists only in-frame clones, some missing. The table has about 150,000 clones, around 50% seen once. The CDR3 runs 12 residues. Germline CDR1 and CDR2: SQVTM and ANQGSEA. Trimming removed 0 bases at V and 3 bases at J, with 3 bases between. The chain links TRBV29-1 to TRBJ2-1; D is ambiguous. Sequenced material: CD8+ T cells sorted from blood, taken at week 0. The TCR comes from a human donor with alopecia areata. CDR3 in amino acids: CSVEDDYNEQFF. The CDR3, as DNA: TGCAGCGTTGAAGATGACTACAATGAGCAGTTCTTC.